This T cell receptor (beta chain) was sequenced during a study of T cells after yellow fever vaccination. Notes on the study in general: Peaking on day 5 versus 15, the secondary response was faster but weaker.

Conversion of TCR transcripts into cDNA relied on 5'RACE template switching, which added a universal primer site and UMIs. One entry per CDR3 protein, called by TCRdb with MiXCR from the 5' RACE reads. The sample yields around 250,000 distinct CDR3 sequences, around 7% seen once. Germline loops: CDR1 MNHEY, CDR2 SVGEGT. The CDR3 consists of 13 residues. V was cut by 6 bases and J by 0 bases, with 6 bases left in between. This clonotype was picked up a small number of times. Its antigen is undetermined. The chain combines TRBV6-2 or TRBV6-3 with TRBJ2-4, with unresolved D. The TCR was taken from a man aged 25-40 years who received the YFV17D yellow fever vaccine. The starting material was CD4+ T cells sorted from PBMCs, obtained 15 days after the yellow fever booster vaccination. CDR3 protein: CASSLVAKNIQYF. CDR3 sequence (DNA): TGTGCCAGCAGCCTAGTAGCCAAAAACATTCAGTACTTC.